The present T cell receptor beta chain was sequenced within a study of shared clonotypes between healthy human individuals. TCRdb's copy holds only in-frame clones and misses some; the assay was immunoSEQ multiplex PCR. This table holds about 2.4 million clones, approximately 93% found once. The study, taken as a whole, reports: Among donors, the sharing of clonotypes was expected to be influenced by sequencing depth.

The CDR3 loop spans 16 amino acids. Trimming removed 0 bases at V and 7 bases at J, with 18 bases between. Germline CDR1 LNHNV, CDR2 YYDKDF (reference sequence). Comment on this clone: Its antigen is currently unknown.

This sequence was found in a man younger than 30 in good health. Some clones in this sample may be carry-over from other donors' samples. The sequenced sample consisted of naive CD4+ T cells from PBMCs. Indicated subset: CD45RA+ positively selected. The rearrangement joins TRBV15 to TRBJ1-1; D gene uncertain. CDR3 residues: CATSREHPPGPGEAFF. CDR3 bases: TGTGCCACCAGCAGAGAACACCCCCCAGGCCCGGGTGAAGCTTTCTTT.